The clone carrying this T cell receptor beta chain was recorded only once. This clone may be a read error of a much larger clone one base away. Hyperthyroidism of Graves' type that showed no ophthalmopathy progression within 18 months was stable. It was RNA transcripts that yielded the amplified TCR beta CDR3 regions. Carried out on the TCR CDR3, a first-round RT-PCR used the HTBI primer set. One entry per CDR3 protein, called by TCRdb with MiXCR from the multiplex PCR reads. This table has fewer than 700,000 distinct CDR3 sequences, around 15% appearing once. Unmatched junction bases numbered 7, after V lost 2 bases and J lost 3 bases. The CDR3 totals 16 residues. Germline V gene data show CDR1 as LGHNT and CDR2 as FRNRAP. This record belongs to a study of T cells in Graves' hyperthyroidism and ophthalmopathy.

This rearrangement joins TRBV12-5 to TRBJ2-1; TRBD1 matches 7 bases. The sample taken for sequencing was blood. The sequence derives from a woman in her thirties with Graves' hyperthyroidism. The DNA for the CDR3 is TGTGCTAGTGGTTTGCGAGGACAGGAGCACTACAATGAGCAGTTCTTC. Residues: CASGLRGQEHYNEQFF.